This is a list of T cell receptor beta chains from one sample in a study of blood T cells in healthy people across ages. Each CDR3 protein is one row after TCRdb ran MiXCR on the 5' RACE reads. The table shows about 800,000 distinct CDR3 sequences, with more than 20% occurring only once. The same specimen was also included in a second study, on T cells of mothers and their children.

Input material: blood. These receptors all come from a boy younger than 18 in good health. The CDR3 runs from the conserved cysteine through the conserved F or W. Each record gives: D gene, clone size, V gene, CDR3 protein. The D gene is left open where the match is weak. Only part of the rows carry a size: once, few, many, or a class if the clone is expanded.

>TRBD1|few|TRBV12-3/TRBV12-4
CASSRDREIHEQYF
>TRBD1|few|TRBV27
CASSSMTGVGQPQHF
>.|.|TRBV7-2
CASSLNREETQHF
>.|.|TRBV12-3/TRBV12-4
CASSQGRAAGGYTF
>.|.|TRBV10-2
CASSEWRQIDQPQHF
>.|.|TRBV5-1
CASSPGSDYHTDTQYF
>TRBD2|.|TRBV4-3
CASSQGGLGVDEQFF
>.|.|TRBV15
CATSRDRSLPGEKLFF
>TRBD1|.|TRBV7-2
CASSHGGQGFTDTQYF
>.|few|TRBV27
CASSFQYNQNRYGYTF
>.|few|TRBV28
CASSFRAGQDQNEQFF